Following are 26 T cell receptor beta chains from one sample sequenced in a study of technical replicates of blood from a handful of donors. Sequencing used immunoSEQ multiplex PCR; TCRdb keeps in-frame clones, though not all of them. The sample lists about 80,000 clones; under 99% were seen once. Sequenced sample: T cells isolated from PBMCs. The receptor source for this set is a human donor in good health.

The chain employs TRBV11-2 and TRBJ1-2, with TRBD1 matching over 7 bases. The CDR3 has 15 residues. V gave up 5 bases and J gave up 5 bases; unmatched junction bases: 11. Germline-derived CDR1 and CDR2 are SGHAT and FQNNGV. Here the CDR3 DNA reads TGTGCCAGCAGCCCTGGATTACAGGGGTGGTATGGCTACACCTTC. Protein product: CASSPGLQGWYGYTF.

The count of this clone is one. The CDR3 loop is CASSFIGSEQFF. The CDR3 DNA follows: TGTGCCAGCAGCTTTATAGGGAGTGAGCAGTTCTTC. The chain combines TRBV11-3 with TRBJ2-1; TRBD2 might be the D (5 bases). Germline loops: CDR1 SGHNT, CDR2 YENEEA. V lost 3 bases, J lost 9 bases, and 9 bases lay in between. The CDR3 extends over 12 amino acids.

This rearrangement joins TRBV4-1 to TRBJ1-1, with unresolved D. The germline V gene encodes CDR1 MGHRA and CDR2 YSYEKL. Trimming stripped 2 bases from V and 11 bases from J, with 9 bases between. The CDR3 covers 11 residues. The CDR3 bases are TGCGCCAGCAGCCAATCGGGGAAGGCTTTCTTT. Amino acids: CASSQSGKAFF.

This chain joins TRBV5-1 and TRBJ2-2, with 9 positions matching TRBD2. Germline assignment: CDR1 SGHRS and CDR2 YFSETQ. The length of the CDR3 is 15 residues. Germline trimming cut 4 bases from V and 7 bases from J; bases unmatched to any gene: 8. As DNA, the CDR3 is TGCGCCAGCAGCCGGGAGGGACTAGCAAACGGGGAGCTGTTTTTT. Protein: CASSREGLANGELFF.

The V and J genes are TRBV28 and TRBJ1-3, with a possible D match to TRBD1 (6 bases). The germline gives CDR1 MDHEN, CDR2 SYDVKM. The CDR3 runs 15 residues. The V gene lost 5 bases and the J gene lost 4 bases, with 15 bases spanning the gap. As DNA, the CDR3 is TGTGCCAGCAGTCTGGACAGTGGATCGGGAAACACCATATATTTT. This gives the protein CASSLDSGSGNTIYF.

The chain links TRBV28 to TRBJ1-2; a possible D gene is TRBD1 (5 bases). The CDR3 consists of 13 residues. V was clipped by 3 bases and J by 8 bases, with 13 bases between them. The V gene's germline CDR1 is MDHEN and CDR2 SYDVKM. The CDR3 DNA follows: TGTGCCAGCAGTTTTACCAGGGCTGGGGGCTACACCTTC. It encodes CASSFTRAGGYTF.

DNA for the CDR3: TGTGCCTGGAGTCCATTCCAAGAGACCCAGTACTTC. Translated: CAWSPFQETQYF. V and J are TRBV30 and TRBJ2-5; D not resolved. CDR1 is GTSNPN and CDR2 is SVGIG in the germline V gene (reference sequence). V shed 2 bases and J shed 1 base, with 5 bases lying between them. This CDR3 is built from 12 residues.

This clone was counted a single time. The gene calls are TRBV2 and TRBJ1-1; D is ambiguous. CDR3 size: 11 residues. Trimming removed 9 bases at V and 3 bases at J, with 8 bases between. CDR1 SNHLY and CDR2 FYNNEI come from the germline V gene. The CDR3 here is CASPGDTEAFF. The CDR3 nucleotides read TGTGCCAGTCCGGGAGACACTGAAGCTTTCTTT.

This clone was counted once. The chain carries TRBV2 and TRBJ2-2; 10 bases map to TRBD2. Germline V CDR1 and CDR2: SNHLY, FYNNEI. Trimming took 7 bases from V and 4 from J; bases not matched to a gene: 12. The CDR3 is 17 residues long. CDR3 DNA: TGTGCCAGCATTCCCGGGACTAGCGTTCCCTCCACCGGGGAGCTGTTTTTT. Translated, it gives CASIPGTSVPSTGELFF.

The V call is TRBV19, the J call TRBJ1-2, with a tentative D call TRBD1 (5 bases). Germline V lookup: CDR1 LNHDA, CDR2 SQIVND (reference sequence). Trimming shortened V by 7 bases and J by 4 bases, and 16 bases separated the two germline ends. This CDR3 contains 14 residues. This chain's CDR3 is CASTRQGRSYGYTF. As DNA, the CDR3 is TGTGCCAGTACCCGGCAGGGCCGAAGCTATGGCTACACCTTC.

The rearrangement joins TRBV4-2 to TRBJ2-1, with 8 nucleotides matching TRBD2. J gave up 3 bases and V 1 base, and 5 bases lay outside the gene matches. The CDR3 consists of 16 residues. In germline, CDR1 is LGHNA, CDR2 YNFKEQ. This CDR3 is CASSQGRGRYYNEQFF. The CDR3 region has the DNA TGTGCCAGCAGCCAAGGGCGCGGGAGGTACTACAATGAGCAGTTCTTC.

The chain couples TRBV7-8 to TRBJ2-2; D ambiguous. Trimming took 5 bases from V and 0 from J, leaving 10 bases between them. This CDR3 is 15 amino acids long. Germline CDR1 is SGHVS and CDR2 is FQNEAQ. The CDR3, as DNA: TGTGCCAGCAGCCCCATGCGAGCGAACACCGGGGAGCTGTTTTTT. This sequence encodes CASSPMRANTGELFF.

The chain combines TRBV9 with TRBJ2-1; possibly TRBD2 for D (6 bases). CDR3 length: 13 amino acids. The germline V gene has CDR1 SGDLS and CDR2 YYNGEE. V shed 1 base and J shed 10 bases, with 12 bases lying between them. The CDR3 region has the DNA TGTGCCAGCAGCGTATCGGGAGATAACGAGCAGTTCTTC. Residues: CASSVSGDNEQFF.

This sequence joins TRBV21-1 and TRBJ2-6; the D segment call TRBD2 is taken from the table without a DNA check. TRBV21-1 is annotated as a pseudogene. CDR3 size: 13 residues. In DNA form, the CDR3 reads TGTGTCAATGGGGGGTCTGGGGCCAACGTCCTGACTTTC. As protein: CVNGGSGANVLTF.

This CDR3 reads CASSLTNQPQHF. The CDR3 nucleotides read TGTGCCAGCAGTTTGACAAATCAGCCCCAGCATTTT. The chain uses TRBV27 and TRBJ1-5; D call uncertain. The V end lost 3 bases, the J end lost 4 bases, and 4 bases lay between the germline ends. CDR1 and CDR2 (germline): MNHEY, SMNVEV (reference sequence). The CDR3 length is 12 residues.

The chain recombines TRBV10-3 with TRBJ2-1, with D perhaps TRBD2 (6 bases). The CDR3 runs 16 residues. The germline CDR1 and CDR2 sequences are ENHRY and SYGVKD. Trimming took 5 bases from V and 0 from J, leaving 14 bases between them. The CDR3 protein is CAISPGLQTSYNEQFF. CDR3 sequence (DNA): TGTGCCATCAGTCCGGGACTTCAGACCTCCTACAATGAGCAGTTCTTC.

This clone was detected once. The CDR3 protein is CAISSGGSNTDTQYF. The CDR3 nucleotides are TGTGCCATCAGTTCAGGGGGCTCGAACACAGATACGCAGTATTTT. This rearrangement joins TRBV10-3 to TRBJ2-3, with 8 bases aligning to TRBD1. V was clipped by 5 bases and J by 2 bases; unmatched bases: 6. The CDR3 sequence is 15 residues long. Germline V gene data show CDR1 as ENHRY and CDR2 as SYGVKD.

The chain couples TRBV30 to TRBJ2-7; 10 nucleotides match TRBD2. Germline V gene data show CDR1 as GTSNPN and CDR2 as SVGIG (reference sequence). CDR3 length: 15 residues. The V segment lost 0 bases and the J segment 4 bases; nucleotides outside the gene matches: 6. The CDR3 sequence: CAWSVQTSGPYEQYF. CDR3 nucleotides: TGTGCCTGGAGTGTACAGACTAGCGGGCCGTACGAGCAGTACTTC.

The V and J genes are TRBV6-1 and TRBJ2-7; TRBD2 matches 10 bases. The germline V gene encodes CDR1 MNHNS and CDR2 SASEGT. V shed 5 bases and J 1 base; nucleotides not matched to a gene: 2. This CDR3 is built from 14 residues. CDR3 sequence (DNA): TGTGCCAGCAGTTCAGCGGGAGGGTCCTACGAGCAGTACTTC. Its protein product is CASSSAGGSYEQYF.

The V call is TRBV19, the J call TRBJ1-1; 8 bases map to TRBD1. With 8 bases clipped from V and 1 base from J, the junction kept 6 bases outside the gene matches. The CDR3 totals 14 residues. Looked up from germline, CDR1 is LNHDA and CDR2 is SQIVND (reference sequence). CDR3 protein: CASYRTGKNTEAFF. The CDR3 DNA reads TGTGCCAGTTACCGGACAGGGAAGAACACTGAAGCTTTCTTT. The full variable domain, rest sourced from reference TRBV19 and TRBJ1-1, is DGGITQSPKYLFRKEGQNVTLSCEQNLNHDAMYWYRQDPGQGLRLIYYSQIVNDFQKGDIAEGYSVSREKKESFPLTVTSAQKNPTAFYLCASYRTGKNTEAFFGQGTRLTVV.

The J gene is TRBJ1-1, the V gene TRBV10-3, with D tentatively TRBD1 (6 bases). V was pared by 4 bases and J by 12 bases, with 12 bases between. The CDR3 extends over 11 amino acids. Germline V gene lookup returns CDR1 ENHRY and CDR2 SYGVKD. The CDR3: CAISVGTWSFF. For the CDR3, the DNA is TGTGCCATCAGTGTGGGGACATGGTCTTTCTTT.

The chain carries TRBV5-4 and TRBJ1-1; possible D gene TRBD1, 6 bases. The CDR3 extends over 14 amino acids. Germline assignment: CDR1 SGHNT and CDR2 YYREEE (reference sequence). V lost 4 bases and J lost 5, with 15 bases in between. CDR3 residues: CASSIQGGWTEAFF. In DNA, the CDR3 is TGTGCCAGCAGCATACAGGGTGGATGGACTGAAGCTTTCTTT. The full variable domain, its missing parts supplied by reference TRBV5-4 and TRBJ1-1, is ETGVTQSPTHLIKTRGQQVTLRCSSQSGHNTVSWYQQALGQGPQFIFQYYREEENGRGNFPPRFSGLQFPNYSSELNVNALELDDSALYLCASSIQGGWTEAFFGQGTRLTVV.

J is TRBJ2-1 and V is TRBV15; 10 bases align to TRBD2. The V gene's germline CDR1 is LNHNV and CDR2 YYDKDF (reference sequence). V gave up 1 base and J gave up 8 bases; unmatched junction bases: 8. This CDR3 region has 16 residues. CDR3 sequence reads: CATSRGVLAGVYEQFF. CDR3 nucleotide sequence: TGTGCCACCAGCAGAGGGGTTCTAGCGGGAGTTTATGAGCAGTTCTTC.

This clone has just one count. The rearrangement joins TRBV7-9 to TRBJ1-2; TRBD1 is a possible D gene (5 bases). The ends were cut back, 0 bases at V and 8 bases at J, with 10 bases in the middle. Germline CDR1 SEHNR, CDR2 FQNEAQ (reference sequence). The CDR3 runs to 13 residues. CDR3 nucleotides: TGTGCCAGCAGCTTAGCAGGGGCGAGGGGCTACACCTTC. Amino acids: CASSLAGARGYTF.

The chain uses TRBV7-9 and TRBJ2-1, with TRBD2 identical over 8 bases. CDR1 is SEHNR, CDR2 FQNEAQ, per germline (reference sequence). The CDR3 has 13 amino acids. V lost 6 bases to trimming and J lost 5 bases; unmatched junction nucleotides: 3. Here the CDR3 DNA reads TGTGCCAGCAGTCAGCGGGGGCACAATGAGCAGTTCTTC. This gives the protein CASSQRGHNEQFF.

This sequence joins TRBV9 and TRBJ2-5; 7 bases map to TRBD2. The germline V gene has CDR1 SGDLS and CDR2 YYNGEE. The CDR3 has 15 amino acids. V lost 0 bases, J lost 5 bases, and 7 bases stayed unmatched. The CDR3 region is CASSVASGATETQYF. The DNA of the CDR3 is TGTGCCAGCAGCGTAGCCAGCGGGGCGACGGAGACCCAGTACTTC.